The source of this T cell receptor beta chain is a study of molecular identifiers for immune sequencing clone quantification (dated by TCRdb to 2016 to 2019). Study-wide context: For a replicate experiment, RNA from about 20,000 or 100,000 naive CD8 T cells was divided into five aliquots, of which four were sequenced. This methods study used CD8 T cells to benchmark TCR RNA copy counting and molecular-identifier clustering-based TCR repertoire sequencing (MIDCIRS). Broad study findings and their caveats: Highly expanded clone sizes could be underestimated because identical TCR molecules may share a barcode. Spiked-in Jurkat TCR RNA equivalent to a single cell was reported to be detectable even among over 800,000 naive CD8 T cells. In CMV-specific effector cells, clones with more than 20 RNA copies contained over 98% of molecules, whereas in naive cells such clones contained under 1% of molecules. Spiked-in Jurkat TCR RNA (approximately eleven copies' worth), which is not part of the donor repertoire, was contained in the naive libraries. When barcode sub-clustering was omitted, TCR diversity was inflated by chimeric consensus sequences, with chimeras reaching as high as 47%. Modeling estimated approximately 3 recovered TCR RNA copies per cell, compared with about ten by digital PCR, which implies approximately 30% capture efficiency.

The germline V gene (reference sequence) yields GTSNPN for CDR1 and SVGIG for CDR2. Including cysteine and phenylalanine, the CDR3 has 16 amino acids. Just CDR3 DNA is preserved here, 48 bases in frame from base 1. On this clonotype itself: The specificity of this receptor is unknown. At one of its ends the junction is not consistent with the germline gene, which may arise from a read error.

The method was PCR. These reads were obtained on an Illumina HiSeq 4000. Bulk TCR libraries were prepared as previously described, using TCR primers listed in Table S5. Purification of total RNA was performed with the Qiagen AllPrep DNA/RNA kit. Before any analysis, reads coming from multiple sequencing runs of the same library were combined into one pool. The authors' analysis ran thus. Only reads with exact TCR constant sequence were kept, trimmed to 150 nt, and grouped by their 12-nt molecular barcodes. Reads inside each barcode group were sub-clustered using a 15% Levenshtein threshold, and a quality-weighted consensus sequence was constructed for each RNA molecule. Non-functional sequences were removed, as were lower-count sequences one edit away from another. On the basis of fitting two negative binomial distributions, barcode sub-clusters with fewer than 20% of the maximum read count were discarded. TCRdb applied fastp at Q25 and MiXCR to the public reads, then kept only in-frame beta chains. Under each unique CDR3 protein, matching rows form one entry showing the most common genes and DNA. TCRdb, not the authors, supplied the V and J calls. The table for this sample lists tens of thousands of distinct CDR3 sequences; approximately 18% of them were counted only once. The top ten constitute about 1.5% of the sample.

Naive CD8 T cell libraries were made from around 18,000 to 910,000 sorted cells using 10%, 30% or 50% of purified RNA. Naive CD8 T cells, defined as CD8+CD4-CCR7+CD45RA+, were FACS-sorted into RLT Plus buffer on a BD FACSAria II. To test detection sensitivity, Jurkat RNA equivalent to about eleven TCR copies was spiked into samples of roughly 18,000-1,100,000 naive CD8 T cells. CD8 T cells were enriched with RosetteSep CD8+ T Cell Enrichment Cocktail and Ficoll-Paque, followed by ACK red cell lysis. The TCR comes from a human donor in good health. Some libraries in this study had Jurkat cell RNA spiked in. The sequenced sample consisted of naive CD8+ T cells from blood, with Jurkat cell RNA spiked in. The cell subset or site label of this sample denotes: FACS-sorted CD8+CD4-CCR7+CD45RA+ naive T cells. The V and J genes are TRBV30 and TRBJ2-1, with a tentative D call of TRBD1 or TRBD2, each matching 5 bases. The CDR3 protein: CARSVSPGSSYNEQFF. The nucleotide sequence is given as TGTGCCCGGAGTGTATCCCCAGGGAGCTCCTACAATGAGCAGTTCTTC.